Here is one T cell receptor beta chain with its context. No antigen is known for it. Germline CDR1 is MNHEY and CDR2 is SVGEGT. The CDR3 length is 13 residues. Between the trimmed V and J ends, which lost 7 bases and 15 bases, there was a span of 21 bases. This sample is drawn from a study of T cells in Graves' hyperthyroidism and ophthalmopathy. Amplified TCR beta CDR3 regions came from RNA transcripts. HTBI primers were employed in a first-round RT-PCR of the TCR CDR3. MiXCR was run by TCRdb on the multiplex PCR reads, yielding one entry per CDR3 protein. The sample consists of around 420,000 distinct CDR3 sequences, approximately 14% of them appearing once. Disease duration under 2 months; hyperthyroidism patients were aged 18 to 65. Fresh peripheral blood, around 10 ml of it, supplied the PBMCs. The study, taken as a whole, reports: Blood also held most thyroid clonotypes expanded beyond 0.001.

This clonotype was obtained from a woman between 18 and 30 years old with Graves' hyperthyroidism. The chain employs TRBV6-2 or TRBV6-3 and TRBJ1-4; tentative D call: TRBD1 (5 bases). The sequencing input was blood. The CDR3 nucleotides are TGTGCCAGCAAAGTTACGTCCGTGGGGCCGGTGTTTTTT. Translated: CASKVTSVGPVFF.